This T cell receptor beta chain was captured in a study of blood T cell repertoires in COVID-19. Turning to the study itself: COVID-19 samples from acute and convalescent phases originated in the United States, Italy and Spain. PBMCs, B-cell-depleted T cells, or T cells were the source of the cDNA or gDNA that made up the material.

In the study's own analysis: Nucleated cell counts were estimated from reference gene primer amplification. Method: immunoSEQ multiplex PCR; TCRdb's copy keeps in-frame clones and lacks some. V and J calls and clone size are given by that table; D and trimming were obtained from the DNA. The table lists about 260,000 clones, 84% of them singletons. Trimming took 0 bases from V and 6 from J, leaving 16 bases between them. Germline V gives CDR1 SGHKS, CDR2 YYEKEE (reference sequence). The length of the CDR3 is 16 residues. The clonotype comes from a human donor in a cohort sampled during active COVID-19. Sequencing was done on a sample of peripheral blood. V is TRBV5-5 and J is TRBJ1-5, with D tentatively TRBD1 (6 bases). CDR3 DNA sequence: TGTGCCAGCAGCTTGGCGGGAGGGACAAGGAGTCAGCCCCAGCATTTT. It is translated as CASSLAGGTRSQPQHF.